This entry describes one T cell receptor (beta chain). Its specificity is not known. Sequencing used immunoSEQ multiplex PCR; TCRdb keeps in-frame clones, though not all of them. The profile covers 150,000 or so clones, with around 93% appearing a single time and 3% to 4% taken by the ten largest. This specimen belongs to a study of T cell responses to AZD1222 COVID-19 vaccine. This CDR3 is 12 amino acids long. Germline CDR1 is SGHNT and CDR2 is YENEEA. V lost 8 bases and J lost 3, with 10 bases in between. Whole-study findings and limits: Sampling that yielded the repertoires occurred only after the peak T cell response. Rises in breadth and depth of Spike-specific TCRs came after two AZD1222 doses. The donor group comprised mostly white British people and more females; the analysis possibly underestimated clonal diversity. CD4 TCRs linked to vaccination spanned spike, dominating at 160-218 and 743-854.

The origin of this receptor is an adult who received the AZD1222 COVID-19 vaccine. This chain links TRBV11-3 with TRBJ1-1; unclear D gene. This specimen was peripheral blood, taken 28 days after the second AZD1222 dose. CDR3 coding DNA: TGTGCCAGCCTCGGCATGGACACTGAAGCTTTCTTT. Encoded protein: CASLGMDTEAFF.